This T cell receptor beta chain is drawn from a study of immune evolution from preneoplasia to lung adenocarcinoma. Clones were read by immunoSEQ multiplex PCR, and TCRdb kept only the in-frame ones, dropping some. This table holds approximately 7,000 clones, roughly 83% found once. Sequencing was carried out using FFPE invasive lung adenocarcinoma tissue. This clonotype was sampled from a person aged 40 to 49 with lung adenocarcinoma.

Here the CDR3 DNA reads TGCAGCGTTGCAGGCAGAAGCTCTGGAAACACCATATATTTT. It is translated as CSVAGRSSGNTIYF. This sequence joins TRBV29-1 and TRBJ1-3; D remains ambiguous. Trimming removed 4 bases at V and 0 bases at J, with 10 bases between. The germline gives CDR1 SQVTM, CDR2 ANQGSEA. The CDR3 covers 14 residues. Complete variable domain (other parts from reference TRBV29-1 and TRBJ1-3): SAVISQKPSRDICQRGTSLTIQCQVDSQVTMMFWYRQQPGQSLTLIATANQGSEATYESGFVIDKFPISRPNLTFSTLTVSNMSPEDSSIYLCSVAGRSSGNTIYFGEGSWLTVV.